The source of this T cell receptor (beta chain) is a study of T cell responses to AZD1222 COVID-19 vaccine. Sequencing was performed with immunoSEQ multiplex PCR; in TCRdb, only in-frame clones are kept and a portion is missing. The data contain around 160,000 clones, roughly nine tenths of them singletons. Germline-derived CDR1 and CDR2 are MNHEY and SVGAGI. Between the trimmed V and J ends, which lost 7 bases and 1 base, there was a span of 16 bases. The CDR3 is 15 residues long. The chain has TRBV6-5 and TRBJ1-1; the D is unclear. Specimen: peripheral blood, collected 28 days after the second AZD1222 dose. This receptor was taken from an adult who received the AZD1222 COVID-19 vaccine. CDR3 DNA sequence: TGTGCCAGCATCCCGTACGGGCAAACGAACACTGAAGCTTTCTTT. This codes for CASIPYGQTNTEAFF.